Presented here are 27 T cell receptor beta chains from one specimen sequenced in a study of shared clonotypes between healthy human individuals (dated by TCRdb to 2020 to 2021). The library was built by means of the immunoSEQ multiplex PCR assay. TCRdb carries this immuneACCESS record with in-frame sequences only. Its versions omit some clonotypes, under half of them owing to an unresolved V gene in the studies checked, with the rest unexplained. Recorded for this sample are 2.5 million or so clones; around 94% of them occurred a single time. Around 0.14% of the sample is taken by the ten largest. Sequenced sample: naive CD4+ T cells sorted from blood. The cell subset or site label for this specimen denotes: CD45RA+ positively selected. The origin of the receptors is a man aged 18 to 30 in good health.

A word on this clone: Other nucleotide sequences from this sample produce the same CDR3. The gene calls are TRBV7-2 and TRBJ1-3; unclear D gene. Between the trimmed V and J ends, which lost 5 bases and 4 bases, there was a span of 6 bases. CDR3 length equals 12 residues. From germline, CDR1 is SGHTA and CDR2 FQGNSA. CDR3 residues: CASSPVGNTIYF. CDR3 sequence (DNA): TGTGCCAGCAGCCCTGTAGGAAACACCATATATTTT.

For this clone: Other DNA sequences within the sample encode an identical CDR3. This chain joins TRBV11-2 and TRBJ2-5; TRBD1 aligns across 8 bases. This CDR3 comprises 15 residues. Germline CDR1 is SGHAT and CDR2 is FQNNGV. The trim removed 0 bases at V and 5 bases at J, leaving 5 bases unmatched. The CDR3 is CASSLDPGGWETQYF. The CDR3 DNA is TGTGCCAGCAGCTTAGACCCAGGGGGCTGGGAGACCCAGTACTTC.

The rearrangement uses TRBV7-2 and TRBJ1-4, with 7 bases fitting TRBD1. The CDR3 has 13 amino acids. Germline CDR1 and CDR2: SGHTA and FQGNSA. The junction had 3 bases not matched to a gene; V was cut back by 4 bases and J by 7 bases. The CDR3 is CASSSTGAEKLFF. CDR3 nucleotides: TGTGCCAGCAGCTCAACAGGGGCTGAAAAACTGTTTTTT.

The genes are TRBV10-3 and TRBJ1-5; no clear D gene. The CDR3 has 15 amino acids. V was shortened by 3 bases and J by 5 bases, with 14 bases between the two germline ends. Germline CDR1 is ENHRY and CDR2 is SYGVKD. The CDR3 bases are TGTGCCATCAGTGACTCCACCGGTACGGATCAGCCCCAGCATTTT. It yields the protein CAISDSTGTDQPQHF.

This chain uses TRBV29-1 with TRBJ2-7; 9 nucleotides line up with TRBD1. CDR1 SQVTM and CDR2 ANQGSEA come from the germline V gene. With 8 bases clipped from V and 8 bases from J, the junction kept 10 bases outside the gene matches. There are 12 residues in the CDR3. CDR3 DNA: TGCAGCACTGTCGGGACAGGGAGTAAGCAGTACTTC. It encodes CSTVGTGSKQYF.

This chain links TRBV9 with TRBJ2-1; 10 nucleotides align to TRBD2. Germline CDR1 and CDR2: SGDLS and YYNGEE. J was trimmed by 7 bases and V by 2 bases; bases with no gene match: 3. The CDR3 contains 14 residues. The CDR3 nucleotides read TGTGCCAGCAGCGTCAGAGCGGGAGGGAATGAGCAGTTCTTC. Protein sequence: CASSVRAGGNEQFF.

V and J are TRBV6-5 and TRBJ2-2; D assignment may be TRBD1 or TRBD2 (5 bases each). This CDR3 has 14 amino acids. Deletions cut 7 bases from V and 5 bases from J, with 14 bases between. CDR1 MNHEY and CDR2 SVGAGI come from the germline V gene. The CDR3 spells CASMGLAYTGELFF. The DNA of the CDR3 is TGTGCCAGCATGGGGCTAGCTTATACCGGGGAGCTGTTTTTT.

The chain recombines TRBV28 with TRBJ2-7, with 7 bases that match TRBD2. V lost 8 bases and J lost 2; bases outside the gene matches: 9. The CDR3 has 14 amino acids. The germline V gene encodes CDR1 MDHEN and CDR2 SYDVKM. DNA for the CDR3: TGTGCCAGCGCCCGTGGGGGGGACGCCTACGAGCAGTACTTC. As protein: CASARGGDAYEQYF. The whole variable domain, remainder taken from reference TRBV28 and TRBJ2-7, is DVKVTQSSRYLVKRTGEKVFLECVQDMDHENMFWYRQDPGLGLRLIYFSYDVKMKEKGDIPEGYSVSREKKERFSLILESASTNQTSMYLCASARGGDAYEQYFGPGTRLTVT.

V usage is TRBV5-1 and J usage is TRBJ1-4; D is uncertain. The CDR3 has 15 residues. Germline lookup yields CDR1 SGHRS and CDR2 YFSETQ. Trimming removed 0 bases from V and 7 bases from J, with 13 bases in between. The CDR3 nucleotides are TGCGCCAGCAGCTTGGGTCCGGGATTGGGTGAAAAACTGTTTTTT. This translates into CASSLGPGLGEKLFF.

Turning to this clone: The sample carries other DNA sequences with the same CDR3. This chain connects TRBV7-9 to TRBJ1-6, with D uncertain. CDR3 length: 13 amino acids. V was cut by 5 bases and J by 5 bases, with 7 bases left in between. Looked up from germline, CDR1 is SEHNR and CDR2 is FQNEAQ (reference sequence). CDR3 region: CASSLTDNSPLHF. CDR3 sequence (DNA): TGTGCCAGCAGCCTAACAGATAATTCACCCCTCCACTTT.

The J gene is TRBJ1-2, the V gene TRBV6-5; TRBD1 might be the D (5 bases). Trimming removed 6 bases at V and 4 bases at J, with 15 bases between. The CDR3 contains 14 residues. Germline V gene data show CDR1 as MNHEY and CDR2 as SVGAGI. CDR3 nucleotide sequence: TGTGCCAGCAGCCCCGACCAGAGGGGCTATGGCTACACCTTC. It codes for CASSPDQRGYGYTF.

V usage is TRBV30 and J usage is TRBJ2-7; possible D gene TRBD2, 5 bases. Trimming removed 3 bases from V and 7 bases from J, with 13 bases in between. The CDR3 totals 12 residues. Germline V gene data show CDR1 as GTSNPN and CDR2 as SVGIG (reference sequence). In DNA, the CDR3 is TGTGCCTGGAGCCCTAGCCCACTGGAGCAGTACTTC. Translating gives CAWSPSPLEQYF. Using reference TRBV30 and TRBJ2-7 for the parts outside the CDR3, the full variable domain is SQTIHQWPATLVQPVGSPLSLECTVEGTSNPNLYWYRQAAGRGLQLLFYSVGIGQISSEVPQNLSASRPQDRQFILSSKKLLLSDSGFYLCAWSPSPLEQYFGPGTRLTVT.

The chain's CDR3 is CASSRTAEGYGYTF. The CDR3 DNA is TGTGCCAGCAGTCGGACAGCCGAGGGCTATGGCTACACCTTC. The V call is TRBV6-5, the J call TRBJ1-2, with a tentative D call TRBD1 (6 bases). V was cut by 5 bases and J by 4 bases, with 14 bases left in between. The CDR3 sequence is 14 residues long. Germline loops: CDR1 MNHEY, CDR2 SVGAGI.

This chain connects TRBV19 to TRBJ2-7; D is unresolved. The V gene's germline CDR1 is LNHDA and CDR2 SQIVND (reference sequence). The V gene lost 5 bases and the J gene lost 0 bases, with 8 bases spanning the gap. The CDR3 runs 13 residues. CDR3 sequence: CASSQLSSYEQYF. CDR3 nucleotides: TGTGCCAGTAGTCAGCTGAGCTCCTACGAGCAGTACTTC.

This clone was recorded once. The gene calls are TRBV30 and TRBJ1-3; D is perhaps TRBD1 (6 bases). Trimming left V 1 base short and J 5 bases short, with 15 bases between. Germline assignment: CDR1 GTSNPN and CDR2 SVGIG (reference sequence). This CDR3 comprises 15 residues. The CDR3 bases are TGTGCCTGGAGTGGTTCAGGGGAAAGGAGAAACACCATATATTTT. It encodes CAWSGSGERRNTIYF.

This clone has only one observation. The rearrangement uses TRBV7-9 and TRBJ2-7; 9 bases align to TRBD2. Unmatched junction bases numbered 6, after V lost 4 bases and J lost 2 bases. Germline loops: CDR1 SEHNR, CDR2 FQNEAQ (reference sequence). The CDR3 covers 15 residues. The CDR3 nucleotides are TGTGCCAGCAGCTCGACTAGCGGAGGAACCTACGAGCAGTACTTC. This sequence encodes CASSSTSGGTYEQYF.

The chain combines TRBV4-1 with TRBJ1-4; D unclear. The CDR3 contains 15 residues. Germline values: CDR1 MGHRA, CDR2 YSYEKL. The V end lost 0 bases, the J end lost 2 bases, and 7 bases lay between the germline ends. The CDR3 loop reads CASSQDLITNEKLFF. CDR3 bases: TGCGCCAGCAGCCAAGATTTAATTACTAATGAAAAACTGTTTTTT.

A remark on this clone: This CDR3 is also generated by other DNA sequences in the sample. The CDR3 reads CASSLQGVGTEAFF. The CDR3 nucleotides are TGCGCCAGCAGCTTACAGGGGGTCGGGACTGAAGCTTTCTTT. The chain employs TRBV5-1 and TRBJ1-1; 8 bases are a match to TRBD1. Germline V gives CDR1 SGHRS, CDR2 YFSETQ. V lost 2 bases to trimming and J lost 5 bases; unmatched junction nucleotides: 5. The CDR3 spans 14 residues.

V gene TRBV5-6 combines with J gene TRBJ1-4; 7 nucleotides match TRBD1. The V segment lost 3 bases and the J segment 7 bases; nucleotides outside the gene matches: 12. The CDR3 extends over 16 amino acids. In germline, CDR1 is SGHDT, CDR2 YYEEEE. The CDR3 reads CASSSMPGTEFEKLFF. The CDR3, as DNA: TGTGCCAGCAGCTCGATGCCCGGGACAGAATTTGAAAAACTGTTTTTT.

The rearrangement uses TRBV7-9 and TRBJ2-2; D not resolved. The CDR3 contains 13 residues. Germline V gene lookup returns CDR1 SEHNR and CDR2 FQNEAQ (reference sequence). The V end was cut by 5 bases, the J end by 6 bases, with 10 bases between. DNA for the CDR3: TGTGCCAGCAGCCCAAGTGGTTCCGGGGAGCTGTTTTTT. This sequence encodes CASSPSGSGELFF.

The V gene is TRBV6-1, the J gene TRBJ1-1, with D unresolved. The CDR3 has 13 residues. Between the trimmed V and J ends, which lost 6 bases and 6 bases, there was a span of 14 bases. CDR1 MNHNS and CDR2 SASEGT come from the germline V gene. The DNA for the CDR3 is TGTGCCAGCAGGGTGGGAGGGATGCCTGAAGCTTTCTTT. Its protein product is CASRVGGMPEAFF.

This chain connects TRBV5-8 to TRBJ2-2, with 8 bases lining up with TRBD1. The V gene's germline CDR1 is SGHTS and CDR2 YDEGEE. The CDR3 is made up of 16 amino acids. Trimming at V came to 4 bases and at J to 2 bases, leaving 7 bases not matched to a gene. This CDR3 reads CASSDDRGPNTGELFF. As DNA, the CDR3 is TGTGCCAGCAGCGATGACAGGGGACCAAACACCGGGGAGCTGTTTTTT. Using reference TRBV5-8 and TRBJ2-2 for the parts outside the CDR3, the full variable domain is EAGVTQSPTHLIKTRGQQATLRCSPISGHTSVYWYQQALGLGLQFLLWYDEGEERNRGNFPPRFSGRQFPNYSSELNVNALELEDSALYLCASSDDRGPNTGELFFGEGSRLTVL.

The genes are TRBV5-5 and TRBJ1-6; D is possibly TRBD1 (5 bases). Germline V gives CDR1 SGHKS, CDR2 YYEKEE (reference sequence). The CDR3 contains 14 residues. Trimming stripped 0 bases from V and 11 bases from J, with 12 bases between. CDR3 DNA: TGTGCCAGCAGCTTGGGGGGACCCTATCCACCCCTCCACTTT. Translated, it gives CASSLGGPYPPLHF.

The chain uses TRBV11-2 and TRBJ2-7, with 10 bases matching TRBD1. V shed 4 bases and J 4 bases; nucleotides not matched to a gene: 7. CDR1 is SGHAT, CDR2 FQNNGV, per germline. CDR3 length equals 15 residues. CDR3 nucleotides: TGTGCCAGCAGCTCCCTACGACAGGGGGCTTACGAGCAGTACTTC. Residues: CASSSLRQGAYEQYF.

The chain couples TRBV4-1 to TRBJ2-3, with 9 bases that match TRBD1. V shed 6 bases, J shed 4 bases, and the junction held 11 bases outside the gene matches. This CDR3 region has 16 residues. From germline, CDR1 is MGHRA and CDR2 YSYEKL. The CDR3 DNA sequence: TGCGCCAGCAGAACCTTGGGACAGGGTAACCCAGATACGCAGTATTTT. Encoded protein: CASRTLGQGNPDTQYF.

This chain connects TRBV27 to TRBJ2-7; 8 positions agree with TRBD2. V shed 4 bases, J shed 0 bases, and the junction held 2 bases outside the gene matches. Germline values: CDR1 MNHEY, CDR2 SMNVEV (reference sequence). The CDR3 contains 14 residues. The CDR3 DNA is TGTGCCAGCAGTTCCGGGGGGGCCTCCTACGAGCAGTACTTC. Translating gives CASSSGGASYEQYF.

This sequence joins TRBV5-1 and TRBJ1-2; D perhaps matches TRBD1 (5 bases). Germline CDR1 reads SGHRS; CDR2 reads YFSETQ. The CDR3 covers 15 residues. V lost 5 bases to trimming and J lost 0 bases, with 14 bases between them. CDR3 nucleotide sequence: TGCGCCAGCAGGCAGGGTCCTCCAGCTAACTATGGCTACACCTTC. It translates to CASRQGPPANYGYTF.